This entry features one T cell receptor (beta chain) sequence. The antigen is undetermined. CDR1 is SGHRS and CDR2 is YFSETQ in the germline V gene. This CDR3 is 15 amino acids long. With V trimmed by 1 base and J by 6 bases, 5 bases remained unmatched. 13 Jbeta primers and 60 Vbeta primers were used for the PCR. The method was immunoSEQ multiplex PCR; TCRdb's version includes in-frame clones alone and lacks a portion of them. The sample has approximately 120,000 clones, just under 75% seen once. The data were obtained in a study of cytomegalovirus exposure and HLA in healthy donors. As for the study in general: Most donors, just over 80% of a few hundred genotyped, fell in the Caucasian-associated ancestry cluster. General study results and limits: For presence/absence analyses, sequencing depth was assumed to be roughly uniform across donors. Per published accounts, TCR beta sequences correctly predicted the HLA-A and HLA-B alleles of most subjects.

The source is a human donor in good health. The sample taken for sequencing was PBMCs. The chain is built from TRBV5-1 and TRBJ2-2; 8 nucleotides align to TRBD1. CDR3 amino acids: CASSLRTGMAGELFF. The CDR3 region has the DNA TGCGCCAGCAGCTTGAGGACAGGGATGGCCGGGGAGCTGTTTTTT.